This TCR beta chain is drawn from a study of response to subunit inactivated influenza vaccine (dated by TCRdb to between 2018 and 2020). General notes on the study: To follow how T cells responded to a trivalent subunit inactivated influenza vaccine, the researchers relied on deep quantitative profiling of the T cell receptor repertoire.

The full study reports these points: According to the authors, only a limited number of new T cells may be recruited by each seasonal influenza vaccination.

Library prep was done by RT-PCR. The sequencing machine was an Illumina HiSeq 2500. TCRdb reprocessed the public reads (quality trimming at Q25 with fastp, clone calling with MiXCR) and kept in-frame beta chains. Here each entry gathers all rows of one CDR3 protein and keeps the most common genes and DNA. The sample yields about 580,000 distinct CDR3 sequences; 13% to 15% were counted once. The ten largest clones represent 11% of the sample. This clonotype was counted between two and nine times. Its antigen is unknown. Base qualities are not provided; no much larger clone lies one nucleotide away. The germline V gene yields SNHLY for CDR1 and FYNNEI for CDR2. The trim is 7 bases for V and 5 bases for J, with a gap of 17 bases between the germline ends. The CDR3 covers 14 residues, taking in both the cysteine and the phenylalanine. The only DNA kept is the CDR3, 42 bases in frame from the first base.

This TCR was sampled from a man between 45 and 60 years old who received an inactivated influenza vaccine. Donor details come from another sample of the same person, matched by shared clones. The specimen was PBMCs from blood, collected approximately 13 days after vaccination. The sequence is built from TRBV2 and TRBJ1-2, with the identity of the D gene unclear. CDR3 loop: CASIKAGQEYGYTF. The DNA sequence is as follows: TGTGCCAGCATAAAAGCAGGTCAGGAGTATGGCTACACCTTC.